This entry lists 28 T cell receptor beta chains sequenced from one sample in a study of technical replicates of blood from a few donors (TCRdb year 2017). Library preparation used the immunoSEQ multiplex PCR assay. In its TCRdb copy, this immuneACCESS table keeps in-frame sequences only and misses some clones. Where compared with another copy, unresolved V genes explain less than half of these, and the others have no known cause. For this sample the table gives approximately 82,000 clones, of which 96% were detected only once. Together, the top ten hold around 0.35% of the sample. Sequenced input: T cells isolated from PBMCs. These receptors originate from a human donor in good health.

The chain employs TRBV6-1 and TRBJ1-2; D not resolved. Trimming pared 8 bases from V and 1 base from J, leaving 11 bases between. The germline gives CDR1 MNHNS, CDR2 SASEGT. CDR3 size: 13 residues. The CDR3 spells CASLPIDNYGYTF. The DNA of the CDR3 is TGTGCCAGCCTGCCTATTGATAACTATGGCTACACCTTC.

The chain couples TRBV28 to TRBJ2-3, with D tentatively TRBD2 (6 bases). CDR1 is MDHEN and CDR2 is SYDVKM in the germline V gene. CDR3 length: 14 amino acids. Trimming shortened V by 6 bases and J by 1 base, and 11 bases separated the two germline ends. CDR3 amino acids: CASRRWEGTDTQYF. CDR3 nucleotides: TGTGCCAGCAGAAGGTGGGAGGGCACAGATACGCAGTATTTT.

V gene TRBV27 combines with J gene TRBJ1-2, with TRBD1 identical over 7 bases. J was trimmed by 6 bases and V by 6 bases; bases with no gene match: 7. Germline CDR1 is MNHEY and CDR2 is SMNVEV (reference sequence). The CDR3 totals 13 residues. DNA of the CDR3: TGTGCCAGCAGGACCGGACAGGATCATGGCTACACCTTC. Protein product: CASRTGQDHGYTF.

The V call is TRBV30, the J call TRBJ2-2; D remains unclear. Germline V gene sequence: CDR1 GTSNPN, CDR2 SVGIG (reference sequence). Trimming removed 2 bases at V and 2 bases at J, with 3 bases between. The CDR3 runs 12 residues. The CDR3 loop is CAWSLNTGELFF. CDR3 DNA sequence: TGTGCCTGGAGTTTAAACACCGGGGAGCTGTTTTTT.

J is TRBJ2-7 and V is TRBV5-4, with D perhaps TRBD2 (6 bases). Germline V gene data show CDR1 as SGHNT and CDR2 as YYREEE (reference sequence). The CDR3 consists of 15 residues. The germline V and J ends were trimmed by 6 bases and 1 base, with 17 bases remaining between them. The CDR3 bases are TGTGCCAGCACCCCCTATGGAGGAGGGTCCTACGAGCAGTACTTC. This encodes CASTPYGGGSYEQYF.

The chain is built from TRBV28 and TRBJ2-7, with D perhaps matching TRBD1 (5 bases). From germline, CDR1 is MDHEN and CDR2 SYDVKM. V was cut by 7 bases and J by 0 bases, with 10 bases left in between. This CDR3 is 13 amino acids long. CDR3 DNA sequence: TGTGCCAGCAATCCGACAGTCTCCTACGAGCAGTACTTC. This encodes CASNPTVSYEQYF.

Here the CDR3 DNA reads TGTGCCATCAGACTTACAGGGGGCACTGAAGCTTTCTTT. This sequence encodes CAIRLTGGTEAFF. The chain carries TRBV10-3 and TRBJ1-1; TRBD1 matches at 8 bases. Trimming at V came to 6 bases and at J to 4 bases, leaving 4 bases not matched to a gene. The CDR3 contains 13 residues. Germline V lookup: CDR1 ENHRY, CDR2 SYGVKD.

V gene TRBV4-1 combines with J gene TRBJ2-1, with 8 bases aligning to TRBD2. Germline CDR1 MGHRA, CDR2 YSYEKL. The CDR3 length is 14 residues. V shed 4 bases and J 9 bases; nucleotides not matched to a gene: 8. The CDR3 protein is CASSLGLASPEQFF. CDR3 coding DNA: TGCGCCAGCAGCCTCGGACTAGCCAGTCCTGAGCAGTTCTTC.

The V call is TRBV27, the J call TRBJ2-1; 10 nucleotides line up with TRBD2. The V gene end was trimmed by 6 bases and the J gene end by 3 bases; junction bases not matched to a gene: 5. Germline-derived CDR1 and CDR2 are MNHEY and SMNVEV (reference sequence). This CDR3 region has 15 residues. CDR3 region: CASRSGTSVYNEQFF. CDR3 sequence (DNA): TGTGCCAGCAGATCCGGGACTAGCGTCTACAATGAGCAGTTCTTC.

The V and J genes are TRBV27 and TRBJ2-7, with 8 bases identical to TRBD2. This CDR3 has 14 amino acids. CDR1 is MNHEY, CDR2 SMNVEV, per germline (reference sequence). Trimming removed 5 bases from V and 4 bases from J; junction bases left unmatched: 7. The CDR3 sequence is CASSVGRALYEQYF. CDR3 DNA: TGTGCCAGCAGTGTCGGGAGGGCCTTGTACGAGCAGTACTTC.

The chain uses TRBV7-2 and TRBJ1-2; tentatively, D is TRBD1 (5 bases). Germline CDR1 SGHTA, CDR2 FQGNSA. This CDR3 contains 15 residues. V dropped 8 bases and J dropped 5 bases, with 21 bases sitting between them. CDR3 region: CASSHGGKSLYGYTF. The CDR3, as DNA: TGTGCCAGCTCCCACGGGGGGAAGAGCTTGTATGGCTACACCTTC.

This chain connects TRBV6-6 to TRBJ2-7; 10 positions match TRBD2. The CDR3 extends over 15 amino acids. Looked up from germline, CDR1 is MNHNY and CDR2 is SVGAGI (reference sequence). V shed 2 bases, J shed 5 bases, and the junction held 6 bases outside the gene matches. CDR3 protein: CASSYGIAGGNEQYF. The CDR3 bases are TGTGCCAGCAGTTACGGGATAGCGGGAGGTAACGAGCAGTACTTC.

The genes are TRBV10-3 and TRBJ1-2, with 10 bases that match TRBD1. J was trimmed by 4 bases and V by 0 bases; bases with no gene match: 5. The V gene's germline CDR1 is ENHRY and CDR2 SYGVKD. The CDR3 length is 16 residues. CDR3 sequence: CAISESGTGVVYGYTF. The CDR3 region has the DNA TGTGCCATCAGTGAGTCAGGGACAGGGGTTGTCTATGGCTACACCTTC.

This sequence joins TRBV12-5 and TRBJ2-7; D remains unclear. V was pared by 0 bases and J by 5 bases, with 5 bases between. Germline lookup yields CDR1 LGHNT and CDR2 FRNRAP. The CDR3 covers 12 residues. The CDR3 DNA sequence: TGTGCTAGTGGTTTGGTACAAGACGAGCAGTACTTC. It specifies CASGLVQDEQYF.

The J gene is TRBJ2-7, the V gene TRBV13; 8 nucleotides line up with TRBD2. Germline assignment: CDR1 PRHDT and CDR2 FYEKMQ (reference sequence). The CDR3 totals 16 residues. With V trimmed by 2 bases and J by 3 bases, 9 bases remained unmatched. CDR3 nucleotides: TGTGCCAGCAGCTTATATGGCACGGGAGGGCTCTACGAGCAGTACTTC. Protein sequence: CASSLYGTGGLYEQYF.

This chain links TRBV9 with TRBJ2-1; 7 bases are shared with TRBD1. This CDR3 spans 14 amino acids. V lost 0 bases and J lost 5; bases outside the gene matches: 2. Germline V lookup: CDR1 SGDLS, CDR2 YYNGEE. The CDR3 bases are TGTGCCAGCAGCGTAGAAGGACAGGACAATGAGCAGTTCTTC. Translating it yields CASSVEGQDNEQFF.

The rearrangement links TRBV5-4 to TRBJ2-2, with 8 bases identical to TRBD1. The CDR3 extends over 16 amino acids. The germline CDR1 and CDR2 sequences are SGHNT and YYREEE (reference sequence). V shed 3 bases and J 1 base; nucleotides not matched to a gene: 5. In nucleotides, the CDR3 is TGTGCCAGCAGCTGGGGAGGACAGGGGAACACCGGGGAGCTGTTTTTT. Protein: CASSWGGQGNTGELFF. Looking up the rest from reference TRBV5-4 and TRBJ2-2 gives the full variable domain: ETGVTQSPTHLIKTRGQQVTLRCSSQSGHNTVSWYQQALGQGPQFIFQYYREEENGRGNFPPRFSGLQFPNYSSELNVNALELDDSALYLCASSWGGQGNTGELFFGEGSRLTVL.

The chain uses TRBV12-2 and TRBJ2-3; the table's D call, TRBD1, was not checked against the DNA. TRBV12-2 corresponds to a pseudogene. The CDR3 totals 15 residues. The CDR3 DNA follows: TGTGCAAGTCGCTTAGGGACAGGGAGCACAGATACGCAGTATTTT. Translating gives CASRLGTGSTDTQYF.

This chain joins TRBV9 and TRBJ1-1; no clear D. The CDR3 totals 14 residues. The germline V gene encodes CDR1 SGDLS and CDR2 YYNGEE. V lost 0 bases, J lost 4 bases, and 10 bases lay in between. CDR3: CASSVEEGGTEAFF. The CDR3 DNA reads as TGTGCCAGCAGCGTAGAGGAGGGAGGCACTGAAGCTTTCTTT.

The chain couples TRBV5-6 to TRBJ1-5, with TRBD1 matching over 9 bases. V was clipped by 4 bases and J by 0 bases; unmatched bases: 8. CDR1 is SGHDT, CDR2 YYEEEE, per germline. The CDR3 has 17 amino acids. The CDR3: CASSRADRGISNQPQHF. Written as DNA, the CDR3 is TGTGCCAGCAGCCGAGCTGACAGGGGGATTAGCAATCAGCCCCAGCATTTT.

The chain's CDR3 is CAWSTGQGVSEQYF. The CDR3 DNA reads TGTGCCTGGAGTACCGGACAGGGAGTAAGCGAGCAGTACTTC. The chain employs TRBV30 and TRBJ2-7; 8 bases fit TRBD1. CDR1 is GTSNPN, CDR2 SVGIG, per germline (reference sequence). This CDR3 has 14 amino acids. V lost 2 bases and J lost 6; bases outside the gene matches: 9.

The genes are TRBV7-3 and TRBJ2-6; 9 bases map to TRBD1. CDR1 is SGHTA, CDR2 FQGTGA, per germline. The length of the CDR3 is 17 residues. V shed 5 bases and J 4 bases; nucleotides not matched to a gene: 9. The CDR3, as DNA: TGTGCCAGCAGCGTTACAGGGGGCCAACCCGGGGCCAACGTCCTGACTTTC. This translates into CASSVTGGQPGANVLTF.

J is TRBJ2-1 and V is TRBV4-1; the match to TRBD2 covers 7 bases. The V and J ends lost 5 bases and 10 bases, in that order; junction bases with no gene match: 8. The length of the CDR3 is 13 residues. The germline V gene has CDR1 MGHRA and CDR2 YSYEKL. The DNA for the CDR3 is TGCGCCAGCAGCATGGGGGGGGGATACGAGCAGTTCTTC. It encodes CASSMGGGYEQFF.

This rearrangement joins TRBV5-5 to TRBJ2-3; maybe TRBD2 (6 bases). This CDR3 spans 15 amino acids. Trimming pared 0 bases from V and 2 bases from J, leaving 10 bases between. Germline CDR1 and CDR2: SGHKS and YYEKEE (reference sequence). This CDR3 reads CASSLVGRDTDTQYF. CDR3 nucleotides: TGTGCCAGCAGCTTGGTTGGGCGGGACACAGATACGCAGTATTTT.

The chain combines TRBV9 with TRBJ1-2; 8 bases are shared with TRBD1. J gave up 5 bases and V 1 base, and 4 bases lay outside the gene matches. Per the germline V gene, CDR1 is SGDLS and CDR2 is YYNGEE. This CDR3 comprises 14 residues. This CDR3 reads CASSVNGQGYGYTF. CDR3 bases: TGTGCCAGCAGCGTAAACGGACAGGGATATGGCTACACCTTC.

V gene TRBV4-3 combines with J gene TRBJ1-1, with D possibly TRBD1 on 5 matching bases. Deletions cut 0 bases from V and 4 bases from J, with 9 bases between. CDR3 size: 14 residues. Looked up from germline, CDR1 is LGHNA and CDR2 is YSLEER. The CDR3 region is CASSQEWGSTEAFF. Here the CDR3 DNA reads TGCGCCAGCAGCCAAGAGTGGGGCAGCACTGAAGCTTTCTTT.

CDR3 protein: CASSLGTPNTGELFF. Here the CDR3 DNA reads TGTGCCAGCAGCTTAGGTACACCAAACACCGGGGAGCTGTTTTTT. This chain uses TRBV11-2 with TRBJ2-2; D unclear. Trimming left V 1 base short and J 2 bases short, with 8 bases between. There are 15 residues in the CDR3. Germline V gene lookup returns CDR1 SGHAT and CDR2 FQNNGV.

This clone was picked up one time. The chain joins TRBV21-1 to TRBJ1-2; no check of the table's D call, TRBD1, against the DNA was made. TRBV21-1 is given as a pseudogene. The CDR3 sequence is 18 residues long. DNA of the CDR3: TGTGCCAGCAGCCAAAAAGCAAAGGTGGGCAGTCCTAACTATGGCTACACCTTC. Its protein product is CASSQKAKVGSPNYGYTF.